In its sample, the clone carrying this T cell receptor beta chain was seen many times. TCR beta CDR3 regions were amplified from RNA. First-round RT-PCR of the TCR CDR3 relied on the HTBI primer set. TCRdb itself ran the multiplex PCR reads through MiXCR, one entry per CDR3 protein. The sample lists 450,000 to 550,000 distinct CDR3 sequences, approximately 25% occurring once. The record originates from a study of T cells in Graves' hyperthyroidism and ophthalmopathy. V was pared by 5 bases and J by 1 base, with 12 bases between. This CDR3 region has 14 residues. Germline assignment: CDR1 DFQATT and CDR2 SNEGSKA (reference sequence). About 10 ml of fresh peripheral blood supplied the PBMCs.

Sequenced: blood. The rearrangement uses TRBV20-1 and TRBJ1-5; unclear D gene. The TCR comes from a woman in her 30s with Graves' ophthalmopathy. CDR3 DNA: TGCAGTGCTTCCTCTTCCGACAGCAATCAGCCCCAGCATTTT. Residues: CSASSSDSNQPQHF.